Presented here are 10 T cell receptor beta chains from one specimen sequenced in a study of coeliac disease. TCRdb's table, derived via immunoSEQ multiplex PCR, lists solely in-frame clones and lacks some. The sample records a few thousand clones, around 52% being singletons. Sequencing used intraepithelial lymphocytes from the gut. All receptors come from a man aged 55-75 years with celiac disease on a gluten-free diet.

This clone came up a few times. The chain has TRBV18 and TRBJ2-7; the D gene is possibly TRBD2 (6 bases). Germline V gene sequence: CDR1 KGHSH, CDR2 LQKENI. Between the trimmed V and J ends, which lost 5 bases and 2 bases, there was a span of 13 bases. The CDR3 has 14 residues. The CDR3 here is CASSVSGTPYEQYF. CDR3 DNA: TGTGCCAGCTCAGTTTCCGGGACTCCCTACGAGCAGTACTTC.

In DNA form, the CDR3 reads TGTGCCTGGAGACTTCAAGGGGGCACTGAAGCTTTCTTT. Its protein product is CAWRLQGGTEAFF. The chain combines TRBV30 with TRBJ1-1; D possibly corresponds to TRBD1 (6 bases). The CDR3 spans 13 residues. Germline CDR1 reads GTSNPN; CDR2 reads SVGIG (reference sequence). V was pared by 3 bases and J by 4 bases, with 12 bases between.

The chain uses TRBV27 and TRBJ2-2, with 8 nucleotides matching TRBD1. The CDR3 runs 12 residues. Germline V gene sequence: CDR1 MNHEY, CDR2 SMNVEV (reference sequence). Losses at the gene ends were 9 bases for V and 6 bases for J; bases not matched to a gene: 3. The CDR3: CASRQGPGELFF. The DNA for the CDR3 is TGTGCCAGTAGACAGGGGCCCGGGGAGCTGTTTTTT.

The chain carries TRBV5-1 and TRBJ2-1; 7 nucleotides agree with TRBD1. From germline, CDR1 is SGHRS and CDR2 YFSETQ. Trimming took 1 base from V and 0 from J; bases not matched to a gene: 7. The CDR3 is made up of 17 amino acids. The CDR3 coding sequence is TGCGCCAGCAGCTTGACTCCGGGACAGAGCTCCTACAATGAGCAGTTCTTC. This codes for CASSLTPGQSSYNEQFF.

The chain joins TRBV19 to TRBJ2-7; D unclear. The CDR3 has 13 amino acids. The V end was cut by 2 bases, the J end by 3 bases, with 8 bases between. Germline V gene sequence: CDR1 LNHDA, CDR2 SQIVND (reference sequence). CDR3 amino acids: CASSIYIFYEQYF. In nucleotides, the CDR3 is TGTGCCAGTAGTATATACATCTTCTACGAGCAGTACTTC.

Sample share makes this clone large. This chain connects TRBV4-1 to TRBJ2-2; a possible D gene is TRBD1 (5 bases). Germline V lookup: CDR1 MGHRA, CDR2 YSYEKL. The V and J ends lost 1 base and 6 bases respectively, with 9 bases between them. The CDR3 is 14 amino acids. CDR3 sequence reads: CASSQGGRAGELFF. For the CDR3, the DNA is TGCGCCAGCAGCCAAGGGGGCCGGGCCGGGGAGCTGTTTTTT.

This sequence joins TRBV6-1 and TRBJ1-1, with a tentative D call TRBD1 (6 bases). Between the trimmed V and J ends, which lost 4 bases and 4 bases, there was a span of 16 bases. Germline assignment: CDR1 MNHNS and CDR2 SASEGT. CDR3 length equals 15 residues. The CDR3 DNA follows: TGTGCCAGCAGTGGGGGGGGCAGGGCGGTCACTGAAGCTTTCTTT. This sequence encodes CASSGGGRAVTEAFF.

The chain combines TRBV30 with TRBJ2-1, with a weak D call TRBD2 (5 bases). V was pared by 0 bases and J by 10 bases, with 16 bases between. The CDR3 spans 14 residues. Germline assignment: CDR1 GTSNPN and CDR2 SVGIG (reference sequence). The CDR3, as DNA: TGTGCCTGGAGTGTACCCCCCGGGGTAGAAGAGCAGTTCTTC. Protein sequence: CAWSVPPGVEEQFF.

The chain joins TRBV4-2 to TRBJ2-4; 7 positions match TRBD2. The CDR3 consists of 16 residues. Germline trimming cut 1 base from V and 2 bases from J; bases unmatched to any gene: 5. Germline V gene data show CDR1 as LGHNA and CDR2 as YNFKEQ. The CDR3 spells CASSQVSGVSKNIQYF. CDR3 DNA sequence: TGTGCCAGCAGCCAAGTCAGCGGGGTCTCCAAAAACATTCAGTACTTC.

The rearrangement uses TRBV13 and TRBJ2-5; 7 bases line up with TRBD1. CDR3 length: 17 amino acids. Per the germline V gene, CDR1 is PRHDT and CDR2 is FYEKMQ (reference sequence). V shed 2 bases, J shed 5 bases, and the junction held 14 bases outside the gene matches. The CDR3 sequence: CASSLMEKGGLVETQYF. The CDR3 DNA follows: TGTGCCAGCAGCTTAATGGAGAAAGGGGGCTTGGTGGAGACCCAGTACTTC.